Listed below are T cell receptor beta chains from one sample, sequenced in a study of spatial heterogeneity in lung cancer. MiXCR, applied by TCRdb to the 5' RACE reads, yields one record per CDR3 protein. The sample lists over 11,000 distinct CDR3 sequences; about a tenth were seen once. The sample here was PBMCs, taken at surgery. Receptor source: a male donor with early-stage non-small cell lung cancer. The conserved cysteine and the conserved F or W are not part of the CDR3 here. Clone size is not always given. Where it is, it says once, few, many or a class for expanded clones.

cdr3_aa	clone_size	v_call
ASSLGVGSPYNEQF	many	TRBV7-2
ASRTTGTANYGYT	many	TRBV19
AISVGQNNYGYT	.	TRBV10-3
ASSSAMNTEAF	many	TRBV12-3/TRBV12-4
ASRRNTQGGGYNNEQF	many	TRBV2
ASSLIRGGTEAF	.	TRBV7-2
ASSQVVQGGETQY	many	TRBV4-3
SARFPSGATADEQY	many	TRBV20-1
ATRQGLLMEQY	many	TRBV5-1
ASSLWVGRLAKNIQY	many	TRBV28
SAGGGTSGRGAYNEQF	many	TRBV20-1
ASSLQPGSYEQY	many	TRBV5-6
ASSYGFGRSEQF	many	TRBV6-5
SVKRLSGNTGELF	many	TRBV29-1
ASSVAVPGADTQY	many	TRBV9
ASRGGLTDTQY	.	TRBV10-1
ASSQDPSGSLLNEQF	many	TRBV4-1
ASSSLRGNTIY	medium-sized	TRBV3-1
ASSLAPTAQETQY	medium-sized	TRBV11-2
ASSLLRSNEQF	many	TRBV13
ASSQPLAGGVGTQY	many	TRBV27
ASSPRLAGRAGELF	.	TRBV6-2/TRBV6-3
ASSQGGGRYEQY	many	TRBV14
ATQGGTSGNNEQF	medium-sized	TRBV24-1
SVESASGRGSEQF	few	TRBV29-1
ASSARSTREETQY	many	TRBV5-1
ASSFGRRPQH	medium-sized	TRBV5-6
ASSLHRDHNEQF	few	TRBV11-2
ASSSTDTQY	many	TRBV6-6
ASSPPYNTGELF	.	TRBV7-3
ASSQSQQVTYEQY	few	TRBV3-1
ASRDGYT	many	TRBV4-1
ASSPAPQRFQF	many	TRBV7-8
ASSLAGQASYNEQF	many	TRBV7-2
AISEGADNEQF	many	TRBV10-3
ASSFGATYGYT	.	TRBV12-3/TRBV12-4
ASRETGSLQPLH	medium-sized	TRBV6-6
AYTTFYNEQF	many	TRBV30
ASSLEGLRMSETQY	many	TRBV5-1
SVRLAGDAAYEQY	many	TRBV29-1
ASSPAGQTYEQY	many	TRBV19